A selection of T cell receptor beta chains follows, all from one sample in a study of control samples from healthy donors and cancer patients. TCRdb's copy holds only in-frame clones and misses some; the assay was immunoSEQ multiplex PCR. The sample lists some 150,000 clones, nearly 96% seen once, with around 0.92% in the top ten. The sequenced sample was blood. The receptors were gathered from a woman between 25 and 40 years old in good health. Both conserved end residues are part of each CDR3. Each record gives: CDR3 DNA, CDR3 protein, clone size, V gene, D gene, J gene. A D gene is named only where the DNA matches it firmly. The size of a clone is reported for some rows only, either as once, few or many, or as a class for expanded clones.

TGCGCCAGCAGCTCTTCCGGGACAGGGGGCACTGAAGCTTTCTTT | CASSSSGTGGTEAFF | once | TRBV5-1 | TRBD1 | TRBJ1-1
TGCGCCAGCAGCGTTCTAGGGGCCCAAAATGAAGCTTTCTTT | CASSVLGAQNEAFF | - | TRBV5-1 | - | TRBJ1-1
TGTGCCAGCAGTCGACAGGGGTTCAATCAGCCCCAGCATTTT | CASSRQGFNQPQHF | - | TRBV3-1/TRBV3-2 | TRBD1 | TRBJ1-5
TGTGCCACCAGCAGAGATCACGGGACAGGGAAAAATTCACCCCTCCACTTT | CATSRDHGTGKNSPLHF | - | TRBV15 | TRBD1 | TRBJ1-6
TGTGCCAGCAGTACTGGACAGGGTAATTCACCCCTCCACTTT | CASSTGQGNSPLHF | - | TRBV28 | TRBD1 | TRBJ1-6
TGTGCCAGCAGCTTGGCCCCGGGAAACTCCTACGAGCAGTACTTC | CASSLAPGNSYEQYF | once | TRBV5-4 | - | TRBJ2-7
TGTGCCAGCAGCCAAGAAGTAGGCAGGGGGTACACTGAAGCTTTCTTT | CASSQEVGRGYTEAFF | - | TRBV3-1/TRBV3-2 | TRBD1 | TRBJ1-1
TGTGCCAGCAGCTTACAGGGGAATTCACCCCTCCACTTT | CASSLQGNSPLHF | - | TRBV5-4 | TRBD1 | TRBJ1-6
TGTGCCAGCAGCCAAGTGGGGGCCCAGAACACTGAAGCTTTCTTT | CASSQVGAQNTEAFF | - | TRBV14 | - | TRBJ1-1
TGTGCCAGCAGTGACTATCCGGGACAGGGGGCGAGTCAGCCCCAGCATTTT | CASSDYPGQGASQPQHF | - | TRBV2 | TRBD1 | TRBJ1-5
TGTGCCAGCAGCCCGCCCGGACAGTGGAAACTGTTTTTT | CASSPPGQWKLFF | - | TRBV3-1/TRBV3-2 | - | TRBJ1-4
TGTGCCAGCACCTCTAGCTCCTACAATGAGCAGTTCTTC | CASTSSSYNEQFF | - | TRBV5-6 | - | TRBJ2-1
TGTGCCAGCAGCTTACGGACTAGCGGACAAGAGACCCAGTACTTC | CASSLRTSGQETQYF | - | TRBV11-3 | TRBD2 | TRBJ2-5
TGCGCCAGCAGCTACGGAACAGGGATGGAAAACACTGAAGCTTTCTTT | CASSYGTGMENTEAFF | - | TRBV5-1 | - | TRBJ1-1
TGTGCCAGCAGCCCGGAGATCAGGGATGAGCAGTTCTTC | CASSPEIRDEQFF | - | TRBV6-5 | - | TRBJ2-1
TGTGCCAGCAGCGTGAGGGGGAACACTGAAGCTTTCTTT | CASSVRGNTEAFF | - | TRBV9 | - | TRBJ1-1
TGCGCCAGCAGTGATAATCGGAATTCACCCCTCCACTTT | CASSDNRNSPLHF | - | TRBV10-1 | - | TRBJ1-6